Sequencing of this T cell receptor beta chain was carried out in a study of cytomegalovirus exposure and HLA in healthy donors. Findings of the study overall: Cytomegalovirus association was assigned to 170 or so TCR beta chains.

The CDR3 has 16 amino acids. Per germline, CDR1 MNHNY and CDR2 SVGAGI (reference sequence). J was trimmed by 5 bases and V by 5 bases; bases with no gene match: 11. The PCR contained 60 Vbeta and 13 Jbeta primers. The data were produced by immunoSEQ multiplex PCR, yet TCRdb's version contains in-frame clones alone and is incomplete. The table for this sample gives approximately 50,000 clones. On this clone itself: No antigen is known for it.

The sample consisted of PBMCs. This receptor was identified in a female donor in good health and CMV-seronegative. The chain is built from TRBV6-6 and TRBJ2-7; 11 bases align to TRBD1. CDR3 DNA: TGTGCCAGCAGTGCGTTCACCGGGACAGGGGGAAACGAGCAGTACTTC. Translating it yields CASSAFTGTGGNEQYF.